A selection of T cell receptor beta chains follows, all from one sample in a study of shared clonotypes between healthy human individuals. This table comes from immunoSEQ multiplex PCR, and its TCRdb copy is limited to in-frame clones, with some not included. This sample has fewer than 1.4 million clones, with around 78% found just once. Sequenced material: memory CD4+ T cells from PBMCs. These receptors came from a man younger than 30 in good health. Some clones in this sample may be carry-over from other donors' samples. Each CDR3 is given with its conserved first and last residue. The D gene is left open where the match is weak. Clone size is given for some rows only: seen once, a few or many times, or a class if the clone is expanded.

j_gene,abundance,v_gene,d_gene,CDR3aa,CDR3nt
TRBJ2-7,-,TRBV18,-,CASSPGTGPSWYF,TGTGCCAGCTCACCTGGGACCGGGCCCTCCTGGTACTTC
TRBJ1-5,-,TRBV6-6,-,CASSPGVNQPQHF,TGTGCCAGCAGCCCAGGGGTTAATCAGCCCCAGCATTTT
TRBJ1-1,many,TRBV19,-,CASQSPRTQELNTEAFF,TGTGCCAGCCAATCGCCGAGAACCCAAGAGCTTAACACTGAAGCTTTCTTT
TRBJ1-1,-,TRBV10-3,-,CAISESGGAEAFF,TGTGCCATCAGTGAGTCGGGGGGGGCGGAAGCTTTCTTT
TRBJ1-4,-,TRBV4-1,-,CASSRGGQAEKLFF,TGCGCCAGCAGCCGAGGAGGACAAGCCGAAAAACTGTTTTTT
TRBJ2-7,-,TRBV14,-,CASGANYYEQYF,TGTGCCAGCGGAGCTAACTACTACGAGCAGTACTTC
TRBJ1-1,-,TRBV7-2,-,CASSFDGLPEAFF,TGTGCCAGCAGCTTCGATGGTTTGCCTGAAGCTTTCTTT
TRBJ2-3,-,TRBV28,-,CASSLLDAIETQYF,TGTGCCAGCAGTTTACTTGACGCTATTGAGACGCAGTATTTT
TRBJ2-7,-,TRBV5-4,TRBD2,CASSLPGRVGGEQYF,TGTGCCAGCAGCCTCCCTGGGAGGGTCGGGGGAGAGCAGTACTTC
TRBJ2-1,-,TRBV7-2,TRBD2,CASSLVDASGATPYNEQFF,TGTGCCAGCAGCTTAGTAGATGCTAGCGGGGCCACCCCCTACAATGAGCAGTTCTTC
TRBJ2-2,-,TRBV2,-,CAAAVGGHTGELFF,TGTGCCGCAGCCGTAGGGGGTCACACCGGGGAGCTGTTTTTT
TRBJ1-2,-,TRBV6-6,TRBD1,CASTQGAGGYTF,TGTGCCAGCACCCAGGGGGCGGGGGGCTACACCTTC
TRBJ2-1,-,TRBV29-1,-,CSLAGTRRGEQFF,TGCAGCCTAGCAGGGACACGAAGGGGTGAGCAGTTCTTC
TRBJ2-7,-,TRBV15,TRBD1,CATSRPGGYEQYF,TGTGCCACCAGCAGACCAGGGGGCTACGAGCAGTACTTC
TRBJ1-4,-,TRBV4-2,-,CASSPDRVGEKLFF,TGTGCCAGCAGCCCTGATCGGGTTGGTGAAAAACTGTTTTTT
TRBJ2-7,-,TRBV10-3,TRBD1,CAISVGAGGPYEQYF,TGTGCCATCAGTGTGGGTGCAGGGGGCCCCTACGAGCAGTACTTC
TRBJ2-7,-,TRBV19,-,CASSAVSGRGGYEQYF,TGTGCCAGTAGTGCCGTAAGTGGCCGGGGAGGCTACGAGCAGTACTTC
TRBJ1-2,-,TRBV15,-,CATSRVGTANYGYTF,TGTGCCACCAGCAGAGTGGGGACGGCCAACTATGGCTACACCTTC
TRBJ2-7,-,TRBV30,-,CAWSDRVGDEQYF,TGTGCCTGGAGTGACAGGGTTGGCGACGAGCAGTACTTC
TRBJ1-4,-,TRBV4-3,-,CASSQDRGSGRVVEEKLFF,TGCGCCAGCAGCCAAGATCGGGGATCGGGTCGCGTGGTAGAGGAAAAACTGTTTTTT
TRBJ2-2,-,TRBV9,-,CASSLRNWAQDTGELFF,TGTGCCAGTTCGCTACGGAACTGGGCGCAGGACACCGGGGAGCTGTTTTTT